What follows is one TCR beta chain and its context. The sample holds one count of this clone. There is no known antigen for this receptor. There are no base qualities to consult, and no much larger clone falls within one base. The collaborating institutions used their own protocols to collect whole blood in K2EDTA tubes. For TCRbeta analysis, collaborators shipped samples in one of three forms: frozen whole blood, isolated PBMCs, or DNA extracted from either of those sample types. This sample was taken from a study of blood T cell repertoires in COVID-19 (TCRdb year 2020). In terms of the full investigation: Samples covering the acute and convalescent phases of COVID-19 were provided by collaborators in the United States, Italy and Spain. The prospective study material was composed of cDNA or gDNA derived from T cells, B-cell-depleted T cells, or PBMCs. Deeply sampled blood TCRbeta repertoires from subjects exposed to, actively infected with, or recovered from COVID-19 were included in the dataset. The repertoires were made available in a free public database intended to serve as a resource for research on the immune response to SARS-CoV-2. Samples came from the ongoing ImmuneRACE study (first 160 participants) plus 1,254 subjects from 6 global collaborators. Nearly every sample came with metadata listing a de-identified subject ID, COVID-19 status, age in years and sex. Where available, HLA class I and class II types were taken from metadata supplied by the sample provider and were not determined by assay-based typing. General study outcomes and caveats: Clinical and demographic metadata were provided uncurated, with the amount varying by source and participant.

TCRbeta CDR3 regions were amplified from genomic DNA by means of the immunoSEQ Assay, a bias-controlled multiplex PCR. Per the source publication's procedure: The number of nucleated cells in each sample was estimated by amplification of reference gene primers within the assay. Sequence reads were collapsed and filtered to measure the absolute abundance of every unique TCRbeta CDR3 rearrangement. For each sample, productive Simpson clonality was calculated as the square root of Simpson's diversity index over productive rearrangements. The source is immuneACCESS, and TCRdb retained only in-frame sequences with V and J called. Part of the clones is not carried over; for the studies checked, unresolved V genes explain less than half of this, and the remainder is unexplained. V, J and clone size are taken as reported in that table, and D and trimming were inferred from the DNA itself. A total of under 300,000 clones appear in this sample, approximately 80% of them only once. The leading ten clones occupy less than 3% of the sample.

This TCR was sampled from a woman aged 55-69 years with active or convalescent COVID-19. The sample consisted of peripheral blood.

The nucleotide sequence is given as TGTGCCAGTAGTTGGAGCAATGAGCAGTTCTTC. Its coded protein is CASSWSNEQFF. The chain employs TRBV19 and TRBJ2-1; a confident D gene designation cannot be given. The germline V gene (reference sequence) specifies LNHDA as CDR1 and SQIVND as CDR2. The junction shows trimming of 5 bases on V and 6 bases on J, plus 5 bases between the germline ends. The CDR3 runs 11 amino acids, cysteine and phenylalanine included. The CDR3 DNA has 33 bases and is translated from base 1.